These 18 T cell receptor beta chains came from one sample sequenced in a study of cytomegalovirus exposure and HLA in healthy donors. PCR employed 60 Vbeta and 13 Jbeta primers. Here immunoSEQ multiplex PCR was the method, and the copy in TCRdb shows in-frame clones only, minus some. The repertoire holds 110,000 to 150,000 clones, with roughly four fifths as singletons. Sample: PBMCs. The receptors shown here come from a man aged 18-30 years in good health and CMV-seropositive.

V gene TRBV4-2 combines with J gene TRBJ2-7; 10 nucleotides align to TRBD1. There are 15 residues in the CDR3. V gave up 4 bases and J gave up 4 bases; unmatched junction bases: 7. Germline lookup yields CDR1 LGHNA and CDR2 YNFKEQ. This chain's CDR3 is CASSLAGQGGYEQYF. The CDR3 DNA sequence: TGTGCCAGCAGCCTCGCAGGACAGGGGGGGTACGAGCAGTACTTC.

The chain has TRBV4-2 and TRBJ2-1; D is undetermined. CDR1 and CDR2 (germline): LGHNA, YNFKEQ. Trimming pared 5 bases from V and 2 bases from J, leaving 7 bases between. The CDR3 consists of 13 residues. The CDR3 DNA reads TGTGCCAGCAGCACGAGAACCTACAATGAGCAGTTCTTC. Protein: CASSTRTYNEQFF.

The J gene is TRBJ1-2, the V gene TRBV19; a possible D gene is TRBD1 (5 bases). This CDR3 contains 13 residues. CDR1 is LNHDA, CDR2 SQIVND, per germline (reference sequence). The V and J ends lost 10 bases and 6 bases respectively, with 18 bases between them. The CDR3 sequence is CATAQTPGDGYTF. The CDR3 DNA reads TGTGCCACCGCACAGACACCGGGGGATGGCTACACCTTC.

The chain uses TRBV5-1 and TRBJ2-7, with 8 bases that match TRBD1. The CDR3 loop spans 14 amino acids. The V gene end was trimmed by 8 bases and the J gene end by 2 bases; junction bases not matched to a gene: 9. Germline V gene sequence: CDR1 SGHRS, CDR2 YFSETQ. In DNA form, the CDR3 reads TGCGCCAGGATTGTGGAACAGGGGGCCTACGAGCAGTACTTC. Encoded protein: CARIVEQGAYEQYF.

The rearrangement uses TRBV18 and TRBJ2-3; D perhaps matches TRBD1 (5 bases). Germline V gives CDR1 KGHSH, CDR2 LQKENI. The CDR3 totals 12 residues. Deletions cut 4 bases from V and 3 bases from J, with 5 bases between. The CDR3 here is CASSQGTDTQYF. The CDR3 DNA sequence: TGTGCCAGCTCACAGGGGACAGATACGCAGTATTTT.

This CDR3 reads CSARLLYEQYF. In DNA form, the CDR3 reads TGCAGTGCTAGATTACTCTACGAGCAGTACTTC. V and J are TRBV20-1 and TRBJ2-7; no firm D call. Germline V lookup: CDR1 DFQATT, CDR2 SNEGSKA (reference sequence). V was trimmed by 2 bases and J by 3 bases, leaving 5 bases between them. CDR3 length equals 11 residues.

The genes are TRBV18 and TRBJ2-1; TRBD2 agrees at 8 bases. V trimming: 5 bases; J trimming: 7 bases; junction bases outside the gene matches: 10. Germline values: CDR1 KGHSH, CDR2 LQKENI. CDR3 length: 15 amino acids. CDR3 DNA sequence: TGTGCCAGCTCAAAACGGGAGGGCCAGGGTAATGAGCAGTTCTTC. Translating gives CASSKREGQGNEQFF.

This CDR3 is CASSQTEQETQYF. The CDR3 DNA is TGTGCCAGCAGTCAGACAGAGCAAGAGACCCAGTACTTC. The V gene is TRBV6-5, the J gene TRBJ2-5; perhaps TRBD1 as D (5 bases). Per germline, CDR1 MNHEY and CDR2 SVGAGI. V lost 5 bases and J 2 bases, leaving 9 bases between the germline ends. The CDR3 runs to 13 residues.

In nucleotides, the CDR3 is TGCGCCAGCAGCTCAGAGGGCAGCTCCTACAATGAGCAGTTCTTC. Residues: CASSSEGSSYNEQFF. The rearrangement uses TRBV5-1 and TRBJ2-1; a possible D gene is TRBD2 (5 bases). The germline CDR1 and CDR2 sequences are SGHRS and YFSETQ. Trimming stripped 3 bases from V and 0 bases from J, with 10 bases between. CDR3 length: 15 residues.

The V gene is TRBV2, the J gene TRBJ2-1; 8 bases fit TRBD1. Germline CDR1 SNHLY, CDR2 FYNNEI. V lost 5 bases to trimming and J lost 4 bases; unmatched junction nucleotides: 4. The CDR3 length is 14 residues. CDR3 region: CASSSGGGYNEQFF. CDR3 nucleotide sequence: TGTGCCAGCAGTTCAGGGGGCGGGTACAATGAGCAGTTCTTC.

V and J are TRBV7-3 and TRBJ1-1; D gene unclear. V shed 0 bases and J shed 4 bases, with 9 bases lying between them. Germline assignment: CDR1 SGHTA and CDR2 FQGTGA. The length of the CDR3 is 14 residues. DNA of the CDR3: TGTGCCAGCAGCTTAACATCTCACAGCACTGAAGCTTTCTTT. The encoded protein is CASSLTSHSTEAFF. The variable domain in full, with the rest retrieved from reference TRBV7-3 and TRBJ1-1, is GAGVSQTPSNKVTEKGKYVELRCDPISGHTALYWYRQSLGQGPEFLIYFQGTGAADDSGLPNDRFFAVRPEGSVSTLKIQRTERGDSAVYLCASSLTSHSTEAFFGQGTRLTVV.

This clone was detected once. This chain uses TRBV5-1 with TRBJ1-2; 10 bases match TRBD1. The V and J ends lost 0 bases and 8 bases, in that order; junction bases with no gene match: 10. This CDR3 is 16 amino acids long. Germline values: CDR1 SGHRS, CDR2 YFSETQ. CDR3 residues: CASSLAGTGVFGGYTF. The CDR3 bases are TGCGCCAGCAGCTTGGCCGGGACAGGGGTATTTGGAGGCTACACCTTC.

This chain links TRBV7-6 with TRBJ2-7; possibly TRBD2 for D (5 bases). Germline loops: CDR1 SGHVS, CDR2 FNYEAQ. With 3 bases removed from V and 0 bases from J, the gap between germline ends came to 18 bases. The CDR3 runs 17 residues. The CDR3 reads CASSFGGGGASSYEQYF. The CDR3 coding sequence is TGTGCCAGCAGCTTCGGCGGTGGAGGCGCTAGCTCCTACGAGCAGTACTTC.

The chain carries TRBV6-1 and TRBJ2-5; D ambiguous. This CDR3 contains 14 residues. Germline lookup yields CDR1 MNHNS and CDR2 SASEGT. V shed 6 bases and J shed 0 bases, with 11 bases lying between them. As DNA, the CDR3 is TGTGCCAGCAGCCGAAGGCAGGACCAAGAGACCCAGTACTTC. Translated, it gives CASSRRQDQETQYF.

This chain links TRBV7-9 with TRBJ2-5; TRBD2 agrees at 9 bases. The germline V gene encodes CDR1 SEHNR and CDR2 FQNEAQ (reference sequence). The CDR3 sequence is 13 residues long. The J segment lost 5 bases and the V segment lost 5 bases, leaving 3 bases of the junction unmatched. The CDR3 DNA sequence: TGTGCCAGCAGCCGACTAGCGGAGGAGACCCAGTACTTC. It is translated as CASSRLAEETQYF.

The chain carries TRBV19 and TRBJ1-5; D call uncertain. Per germline, CDR1 LNHDA and CDR2 SQIVND (reference sequence). There are 15 residues in the CDR3. The V end lost 1 base, the J end lost 2 bases, and 9 bases lay between the germline ends. The CDR3 DNA reads TGTGCCAGTAGTATAGGAGGGTACGGCAATCAGCCCCAGCATTTT. It translates to CASSIGGYGNQPQHF. Complete variable domain (other parts from reference TRBV19 and TRBJ1-5): DGGITQSPKYLFRKEGQNVTLSCEQNLNHDAMYWYRQDPGQGLRLIYYSQIVNDFQKGDIAEGYSVSREKKESFPLTVTSAQKNPTAFYLCASSIGGYGNQPQHFGDGTRLSIL.

Worth noting for this clone: A junction boundary mismatches the germline segment, possibly from a read error. The chain couples TRBV7-7 to TRBJ2-7, with D possibly TRBD1 on 5 matching bases. The CDR3 is 16 residues long. In germline, CDR1 is SSHAT, CDR2 FNYEAQ (reference sequence). CDR3 in amino acids: CASSPLPGPNLDEQYF. In DNA, the CDR3 is TGTGCTAGCAGCCCCCTCCCAGGGCCAAACCTCGACGAGCAGTACTTC.

This chain connects TRBV7-3 to TRBJ2-3; a weak D match, TRBD1 (6 bases). Trimming left V 6 bases short and J 8 bases short, with 21 bases between. Germline V gives CDR1 SGHTA, CDR2 FQGTGA. The CDR3 sequence is 15 residues long. The CDR3 spells CASSLGQSSQGTQYF. CDR3 in DNA: TGTGCCAGCAGTCTTGGACAGTCCTCACAGGGTACGCAGTATTTT.